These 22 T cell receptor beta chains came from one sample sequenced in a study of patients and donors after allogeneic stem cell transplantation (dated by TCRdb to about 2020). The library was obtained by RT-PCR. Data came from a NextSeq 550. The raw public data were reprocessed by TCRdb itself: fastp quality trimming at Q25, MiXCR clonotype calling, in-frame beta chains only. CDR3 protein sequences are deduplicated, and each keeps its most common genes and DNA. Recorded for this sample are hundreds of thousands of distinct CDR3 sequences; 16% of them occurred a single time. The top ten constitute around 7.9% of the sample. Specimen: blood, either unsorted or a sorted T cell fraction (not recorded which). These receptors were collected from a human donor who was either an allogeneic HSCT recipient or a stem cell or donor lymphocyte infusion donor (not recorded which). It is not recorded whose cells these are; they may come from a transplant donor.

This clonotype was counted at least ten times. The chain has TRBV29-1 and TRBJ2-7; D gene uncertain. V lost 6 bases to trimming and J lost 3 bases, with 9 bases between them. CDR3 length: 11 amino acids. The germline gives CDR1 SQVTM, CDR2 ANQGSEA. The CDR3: CSVTLDYEQYF. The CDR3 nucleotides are TGCAGCGTGACCTTAGACTACGAGCAGTACTTC.

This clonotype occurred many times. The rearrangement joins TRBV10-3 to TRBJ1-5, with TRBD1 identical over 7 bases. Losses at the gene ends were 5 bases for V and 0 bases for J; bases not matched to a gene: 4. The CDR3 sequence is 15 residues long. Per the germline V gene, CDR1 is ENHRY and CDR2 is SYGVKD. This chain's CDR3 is CAISPGGTSNQPQHF. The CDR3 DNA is TGTGCCATCAGTCCAGGGGGTACTAGCAATCAGCCCCAGCATTTT.

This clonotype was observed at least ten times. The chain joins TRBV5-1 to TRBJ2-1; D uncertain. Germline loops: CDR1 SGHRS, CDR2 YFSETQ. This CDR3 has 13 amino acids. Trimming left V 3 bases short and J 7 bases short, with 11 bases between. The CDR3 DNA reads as TGCGCCAGCAGCTCTTGGGGTTTGAATGAGCAGTTCTTC. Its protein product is CASSSWGLNEQFF.

The CDR3 DNA reads as TGCGCCAGCAGCTTGGCCTTAATAGCGGTGAACACCGGGGAGCTGTTTTTT. It yields the protein CASSLALIAVNTGELFF. The chain joins TRBV5-1 to TRBJ2-2, with D perhaps TRBD2 (6 bases). This CDR3 is built from 17 residues. V gave up 0 bases and J gave up 1 base, with 13 bases separating them. CDR1 is SGHRS and CDR2 is YFSETQ in the germline V gene. Full variable domain (remainder filled in from reference TRBV5-1 and TRBJ2-2): KAGVTQTPRYLIKTRGQQVTLSCSPISGHRSVSWYQQTPGQGLQFLFEYFSETQRNKGNFPGRFSGRQFSNSRSEMNVSTLELGDSALYLCASSLALIAVNTGELFFGEGSRLTVL.

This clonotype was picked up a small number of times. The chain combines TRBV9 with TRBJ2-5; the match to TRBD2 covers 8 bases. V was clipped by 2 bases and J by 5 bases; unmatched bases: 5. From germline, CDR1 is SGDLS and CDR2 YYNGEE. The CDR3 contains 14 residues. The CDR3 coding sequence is TGTGCCAGCAGCGTTATTCCGGGGGGGGAGACCCAGTACTTC. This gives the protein CASSVIPGGETQYF.

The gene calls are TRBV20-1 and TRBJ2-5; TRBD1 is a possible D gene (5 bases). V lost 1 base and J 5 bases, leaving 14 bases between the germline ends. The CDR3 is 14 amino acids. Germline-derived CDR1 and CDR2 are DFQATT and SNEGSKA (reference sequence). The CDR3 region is CSARVRQLRETQYF. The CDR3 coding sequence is TGCAGTGCTAGAGTGAGACAGCTAAGGGAGACCCAGTACTTC.

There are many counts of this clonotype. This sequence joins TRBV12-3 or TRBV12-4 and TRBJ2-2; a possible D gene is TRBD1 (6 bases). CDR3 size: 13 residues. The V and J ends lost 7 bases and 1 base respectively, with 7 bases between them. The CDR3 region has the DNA TGTGCCAGCAAACAGGGGAACACCGGGGAGCTGTTTTTT. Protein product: CASKQGNTGELFF.

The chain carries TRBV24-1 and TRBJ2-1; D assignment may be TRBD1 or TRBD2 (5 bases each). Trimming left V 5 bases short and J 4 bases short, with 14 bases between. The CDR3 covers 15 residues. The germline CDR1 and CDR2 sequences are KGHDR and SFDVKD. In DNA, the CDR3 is TGTGCCACCAGTGCCAAGTGGGGGACGTACAATGAGCAGTTCTTC. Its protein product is CATSAKWGTYNEQFF.

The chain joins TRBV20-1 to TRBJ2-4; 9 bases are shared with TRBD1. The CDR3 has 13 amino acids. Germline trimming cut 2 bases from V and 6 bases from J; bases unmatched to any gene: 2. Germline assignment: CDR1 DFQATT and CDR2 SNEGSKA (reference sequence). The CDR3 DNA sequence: TGCAGTGCTAGATTGGACAGGGGAAACATTCAGTACTTC. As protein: CSARLDRGNIQYF.

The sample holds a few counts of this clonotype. The CDR3 reads CAIREGLADTGELFF. DNA of the CDR3: TGTGCCATCAGGGAGGGACTAGCGGACACCGGGGAGCTGTTTTTT. This rearrangement joins TRBV10-3 to TRBJ2-2, with 11 bases matching TRBD2. The CDR3 extends over 15 amino acids. Germline CDR1 reads ENHRY; CDR2 reads SYGVKD. V gave up 6 bases and J gave up 3 bases; unmatched junction bases: 3.

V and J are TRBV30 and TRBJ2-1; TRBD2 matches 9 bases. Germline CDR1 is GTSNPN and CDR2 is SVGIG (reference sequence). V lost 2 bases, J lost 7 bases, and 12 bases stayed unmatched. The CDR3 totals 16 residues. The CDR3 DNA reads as TGTGCCTGGAGTCCGATAGCGGGAGCCTCTAAAAATGAGCAGTTCTTC. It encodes CAWSPIAGASKNEQFF.

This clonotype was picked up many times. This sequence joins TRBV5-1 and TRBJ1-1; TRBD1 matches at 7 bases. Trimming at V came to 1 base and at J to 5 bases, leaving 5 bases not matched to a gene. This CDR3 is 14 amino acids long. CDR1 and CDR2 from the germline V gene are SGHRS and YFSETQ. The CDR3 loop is CASSLSAGGTEAFF. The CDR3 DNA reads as TGCGCCAGCAGCTTGTCCGCAGGGGGGACTGAAGCTTTCTTT.

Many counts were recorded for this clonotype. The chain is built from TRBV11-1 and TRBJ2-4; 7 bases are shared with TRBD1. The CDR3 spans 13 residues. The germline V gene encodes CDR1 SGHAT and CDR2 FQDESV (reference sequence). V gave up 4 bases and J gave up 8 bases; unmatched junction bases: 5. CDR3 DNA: TGTGCCAGCAGCTCGGACAGGTCTGACATTCAGTACTTC. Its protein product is CASSSDRSDIQYF.

The chain's CDR3 is CASSTSTGKRTYNEQFF. DNA for the CDR3: TGTGCCAGCAGCACCTCGACAGGGAAAAGAACCTACAATGAGCAGTTCTTC. The J gene is TRBJ2-1, the V gene TRBV7-9; 7 bases match TRBD1. After removal of 5 bases from V and 2 bases from J, the junction contained 12 bases not matched to a gene. Germline V gene lookup returns CDR1 SEHNR and CDR2 FQNEAQ (reference sequence). CDR3 length: 17 residues.

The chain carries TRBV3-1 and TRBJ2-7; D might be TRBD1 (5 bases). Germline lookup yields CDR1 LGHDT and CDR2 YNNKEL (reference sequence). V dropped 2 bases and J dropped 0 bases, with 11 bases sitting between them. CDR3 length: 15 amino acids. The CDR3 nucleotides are TGTGCCAGCAGCCAATCCACCAGGGCCTCCTACGAGCAGTACTTC. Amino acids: CASSQSTRASYEQYF.

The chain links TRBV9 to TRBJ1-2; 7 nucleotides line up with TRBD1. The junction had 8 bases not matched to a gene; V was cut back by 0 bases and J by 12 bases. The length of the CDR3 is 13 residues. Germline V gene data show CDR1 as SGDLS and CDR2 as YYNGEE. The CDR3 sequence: CASSVASGGNHTF. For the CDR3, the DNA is TGTGCCAGCAGCGTAGCTTCAGGGGGGAATCACACCTTC. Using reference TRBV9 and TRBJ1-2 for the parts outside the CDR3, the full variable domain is DSGVTQTPKHLITATGQRVTLRCSPRSGDLSVYWYQQSLDQGLQFLIQYYNGEERAKGNILERFSAQQFPDLHSELNLSSLELGDSALYFCASSVASGGNHTFGSGTRLTVV.

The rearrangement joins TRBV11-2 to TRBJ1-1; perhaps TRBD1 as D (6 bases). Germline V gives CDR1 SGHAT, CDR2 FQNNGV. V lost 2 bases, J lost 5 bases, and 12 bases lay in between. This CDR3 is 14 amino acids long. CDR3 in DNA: TGTGCCAGCAGCTTAAACAGCCAGGGGACTGAAGCTTTCTTT. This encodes CASSLNSQGTEAFF.

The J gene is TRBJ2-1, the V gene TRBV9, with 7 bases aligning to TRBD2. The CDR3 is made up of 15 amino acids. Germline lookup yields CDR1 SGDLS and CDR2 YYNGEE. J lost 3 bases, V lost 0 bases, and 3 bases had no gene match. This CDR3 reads CASSVGGSFYNEQFF. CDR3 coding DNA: TGTGCCAGCAGCGTAGGCGGGAGTTTCTACAATGAGCAGTTCTTC.

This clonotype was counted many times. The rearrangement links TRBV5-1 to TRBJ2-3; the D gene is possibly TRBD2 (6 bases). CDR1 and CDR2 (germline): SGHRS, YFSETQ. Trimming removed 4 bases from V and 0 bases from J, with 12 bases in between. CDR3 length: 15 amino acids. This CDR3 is CASSGGLTSTDTQYF. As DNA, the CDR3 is TGCGCCAGCAGCGGGGGACTGACTAGCACAGATACGCAGTATTTT. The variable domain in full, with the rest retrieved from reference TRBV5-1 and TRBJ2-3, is KAGVTQTPRYLIKTRGQQVTLSCSPISGHRSVSWYQQTPGQGLQFLFEYFSETQRNKGNFPGRFSGRQFSNSRSEMNVSTLELGDSALYLCASSGGLTSTDTQYFGPGTRLTVL.

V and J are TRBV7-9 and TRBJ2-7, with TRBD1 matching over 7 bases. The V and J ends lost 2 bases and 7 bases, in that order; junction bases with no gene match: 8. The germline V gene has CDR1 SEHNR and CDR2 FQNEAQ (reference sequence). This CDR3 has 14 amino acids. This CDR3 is CASSLRGPPGEQYF. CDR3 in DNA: TGTGCCAGCAGCTTAAGGGGGCCTCCGGGGGAGCAGTACTTC.

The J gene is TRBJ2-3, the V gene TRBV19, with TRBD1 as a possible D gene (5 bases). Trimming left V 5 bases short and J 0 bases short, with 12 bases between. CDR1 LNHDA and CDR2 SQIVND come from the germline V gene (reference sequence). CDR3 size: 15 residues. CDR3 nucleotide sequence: TGTGCCAGTAGTGGGGCGGTTACTAGCACAGATACGCAGTATTTT. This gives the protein CASSGAVTSTDTQYF.

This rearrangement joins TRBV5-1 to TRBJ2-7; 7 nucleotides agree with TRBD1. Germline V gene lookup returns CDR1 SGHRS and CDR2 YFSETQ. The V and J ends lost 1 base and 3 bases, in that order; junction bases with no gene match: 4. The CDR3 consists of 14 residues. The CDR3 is CASSLMAGGYEQYF. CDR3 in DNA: TGCGCCAGCAGCTTGATGGCAGGGGGCTACGAGCAGTACTTC. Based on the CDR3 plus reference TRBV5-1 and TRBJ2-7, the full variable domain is KAGVTQTPRYLIKTRGQQVTLSCSPISGHRSVSWYQQTPGQGLQFLFEYFSETQRNKGNFPGRFSGRQFSNSRSEMNVSTLELGDSALYLCASSLMAGGYEQYFGPGTRLTVT.